This T cell receptor beta chain was observed in a study of T cells after yellow fever vaccination. Study overall: SMART-Seq v4 Ultra Low Input prepared the low-cell-number fractions. Study-wide results and limits: The secondary T-cell response peaked on day 5, not day 15, but was weaker. Most clones from primary vaccination resurfaced after the booster (roughly 96% CD4, more than 75% CD8).

Details on this clonotype: The antigen is not known.

Germline V gene data show CDR1 as SEHNR and CDR2 as FQNEAQ (reference sequence). This CDR3 is 14 amino acids long. The J segment lost 8 bases and the V segment lost 5 bases, leaving 8 bases of the junction unmatched. Universal primer sites and UMIs were introduced during 5'RACE template-switching synthesis of TCR cDNA. MiXCR, applied by TCRdb to the 5' RACE reads, yields one record per CDR3 protein. The data show some 290,000 distinct CDR3 sequences, with about 10% seen just once and 3% to 3.5% held by the top ten. This clonotype originated in a young man who received the YFV17D yellow fever vaccine. The source was CD4+ T cells sorted from PBMCs, collected 45 days after the yellow fever booster vaccination. The V and J genes are TRBV7-9 and TRBJ1-4; 7 bases line up with TRBD1. CDR3 residues: CASSKTQGFEKLFF. The CDR3 region has the DNA TGTGCCAGCAGCAAAACACAGGGGTTCGAAAAACTGTTTTTT. Filled out from reference TRBV7-9 and TRBJ1-4, the complete variable domain reads DTGVSQNPRHKITKRGQNVTFRCDPISEHNRLYWYRQTLGQGPEFLTYFQNEAQLEKSRLLSDRFSAERPKGSFSTLEIQRTEQGDSAMYLCASSKTQGFEKLFFGSGTQLSVL.